The present T cell receptor (beta chain) was sequenced within a study of blood T cell repertoires in COVID-19. All enrollees were about 18 to 100 years old and from roughly 26 US areas. Cohort placement rested on clinical history that participants reported themselves. The recovered donors of Cohort 3 showed two negative PCRs, clearance, or symptom resolution. Authors' data handling: Estimation of nucleated cell counts was performed using reference gene primer amplification. TCRdb keeps only in-frame clones here, not all; method: immunoSEQ multiplex PCR. Clone size and the V and J calls come from that table; the DNA yielded D and trimming. Here the sample spans 150,000 to 200,000 clones, around 89% being singletons. This clone was recorded only once. The same CDR3 arises from other DNA sequences in this sample as well. The ends were cut back, 6 bases at V and 6 bases at J, with 5 bases in the middle. The CDR3 is made up of 10 amino acids. The germline V gene encodes CDR1 MDHEN and CDR2 SYDVKM.

This sequence originates from a woman between 18 and 30 years old who had recovered from COVID-19. The sequenced sample consisted of PBMCs or T cells enriched from blood (not recorded which). The rearrangement uses TRBV28 and TRBJ1-2; the D is unclear. The CDR3 sequence: CASSSDGYTF. DNA for the CDR3: TGTGCCAGCAGCTCCGATGGCTACACCTTC.